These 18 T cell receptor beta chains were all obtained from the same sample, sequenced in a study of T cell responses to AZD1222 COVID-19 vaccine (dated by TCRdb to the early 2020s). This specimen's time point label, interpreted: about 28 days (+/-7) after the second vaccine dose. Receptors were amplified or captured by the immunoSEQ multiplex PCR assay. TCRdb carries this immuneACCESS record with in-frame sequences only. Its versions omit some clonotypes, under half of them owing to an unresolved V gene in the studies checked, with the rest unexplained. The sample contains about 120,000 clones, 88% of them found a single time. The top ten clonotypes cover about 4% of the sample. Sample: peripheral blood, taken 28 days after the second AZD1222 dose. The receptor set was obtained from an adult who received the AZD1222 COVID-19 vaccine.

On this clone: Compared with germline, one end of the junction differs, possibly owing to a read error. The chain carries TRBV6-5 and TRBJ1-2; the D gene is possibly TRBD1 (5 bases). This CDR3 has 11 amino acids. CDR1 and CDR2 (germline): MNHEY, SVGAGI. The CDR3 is CASSFKTEVVF. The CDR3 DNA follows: TGTGCCAGCAGTTTTAAGACAGAGGTAGTCTTC.

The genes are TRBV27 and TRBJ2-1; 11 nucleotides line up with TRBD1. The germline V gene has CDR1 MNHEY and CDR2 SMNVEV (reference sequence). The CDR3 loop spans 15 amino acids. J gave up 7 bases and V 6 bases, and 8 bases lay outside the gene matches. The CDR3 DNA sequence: TGTGCCAGCAGCTACGTGGACAGGGGGCGTAATGAGCAGTTCTTC. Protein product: CASSYVDRGRNEQFF.

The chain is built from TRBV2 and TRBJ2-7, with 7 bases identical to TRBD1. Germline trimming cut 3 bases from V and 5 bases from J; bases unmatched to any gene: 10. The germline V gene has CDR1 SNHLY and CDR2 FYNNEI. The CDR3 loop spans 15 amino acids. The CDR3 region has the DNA TGTGCCAGCAGTGAGATGGTGGCAGGGGGTCACGAGCAGTACTTC. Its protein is CASSEMVAGGHEQYF. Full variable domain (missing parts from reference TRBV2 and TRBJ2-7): EPEVTQTPSHQVTQMGQEVILRCVPISNHLYFYWYRQILGQKVEFLVSFYNNEISEKSEIFDDQFSVERPDGSNFTLKIRSTKLEDSAMYFCASSEMVAGGHEQYFGPGTRLTVT.

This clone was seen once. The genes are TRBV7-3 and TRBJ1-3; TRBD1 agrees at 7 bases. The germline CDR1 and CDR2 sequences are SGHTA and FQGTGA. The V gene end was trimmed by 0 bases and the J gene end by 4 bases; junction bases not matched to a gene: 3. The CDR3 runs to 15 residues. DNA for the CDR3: TGTGCCAGCAGCTTAACTGGAGGGGGCGGAAACACCATATATTTT. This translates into CASSLTGGGGNTIYF.

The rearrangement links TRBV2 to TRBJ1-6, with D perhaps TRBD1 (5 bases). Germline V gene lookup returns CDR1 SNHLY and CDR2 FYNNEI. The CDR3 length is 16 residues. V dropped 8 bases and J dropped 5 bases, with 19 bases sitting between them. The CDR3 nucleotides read TGTGCCAGCCGAGGTGCTGGGGCGGCCCATAATTCACCCCTCCACTTT. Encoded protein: CASRGAGAAHNSPLHF.

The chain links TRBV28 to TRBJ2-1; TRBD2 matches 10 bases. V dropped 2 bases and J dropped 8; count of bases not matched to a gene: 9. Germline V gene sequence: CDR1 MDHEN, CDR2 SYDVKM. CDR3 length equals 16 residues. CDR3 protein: CASSLPLAGFKDEQFF. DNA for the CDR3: TGTGCCAGCAGTTTACCACTAGCGGGATTTAAGGATGAGCAGTTCTTC.

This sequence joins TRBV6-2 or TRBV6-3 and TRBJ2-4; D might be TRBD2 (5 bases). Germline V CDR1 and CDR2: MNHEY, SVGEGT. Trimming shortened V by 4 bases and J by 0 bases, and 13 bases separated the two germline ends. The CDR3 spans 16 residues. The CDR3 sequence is CASSFRGNLAKNIQYF. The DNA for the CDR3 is TGTGCCAGCAGTTTCCGGGGTAACCTAGCCAAAAACATTCAGTACTTC.

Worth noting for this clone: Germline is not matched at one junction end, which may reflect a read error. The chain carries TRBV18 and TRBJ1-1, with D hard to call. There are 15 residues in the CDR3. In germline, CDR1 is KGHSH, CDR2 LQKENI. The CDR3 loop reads CASSPPLGMKTEAFF. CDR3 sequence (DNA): TGTGCCAGCTCACCACCGTTGGGAATGAAGACTGAAGCTTTCTTT. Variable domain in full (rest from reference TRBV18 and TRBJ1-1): NAGVMQNPRHLVRRRGQEARLRCSPMKGHSHVYWYRQLPEEGLKFMVYLQKENIIDESGMPKERFSAEFPKEGPSILRIQQVVRGDSAAYFCASSPPLGMKTEAFFGQGTRLTVV.

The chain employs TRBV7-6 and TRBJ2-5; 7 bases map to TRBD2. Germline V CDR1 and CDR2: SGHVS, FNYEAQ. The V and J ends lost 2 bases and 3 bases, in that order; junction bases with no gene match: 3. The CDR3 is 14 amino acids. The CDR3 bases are TGTGCCAGCAGCTTATGGCGGGAGAAAGAGACCCAGTACTTC. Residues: CASSLWREKETQYF.

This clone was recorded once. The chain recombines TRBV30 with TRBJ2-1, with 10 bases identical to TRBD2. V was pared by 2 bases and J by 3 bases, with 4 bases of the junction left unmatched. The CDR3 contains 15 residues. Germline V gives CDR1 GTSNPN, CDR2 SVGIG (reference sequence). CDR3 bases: TGTGCCTGGAGTTTTCTAGCGGGAGACTACAATGAGCAGTTCTTC. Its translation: CAWSFLAGDYNEQFF.

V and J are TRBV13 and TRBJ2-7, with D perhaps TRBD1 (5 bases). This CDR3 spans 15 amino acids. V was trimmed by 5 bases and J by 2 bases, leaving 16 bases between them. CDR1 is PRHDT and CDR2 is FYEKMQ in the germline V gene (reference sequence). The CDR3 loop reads CASSQRQYLPYEQYF. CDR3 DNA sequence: TGTGCCAGCAGCCAACGACAGTATTTGCCCTACGAGCAGTACTTC.

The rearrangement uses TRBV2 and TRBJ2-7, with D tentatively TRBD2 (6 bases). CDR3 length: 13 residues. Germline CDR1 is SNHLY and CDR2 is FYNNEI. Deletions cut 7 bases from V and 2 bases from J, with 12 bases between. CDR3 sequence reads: CASNPGGTYEQYF. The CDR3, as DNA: TGTGCCAGCAATCCCGGCGGGACCTACGAGCAGTACTTC.

The CDR3, as DNA: TGTGCCAGCAGCTTCCCTCAGGGATGGACTGAAGCTTTCTTT. As protein: CASSFPQGWTEAFF. The chain uses TRBV11-2 and TRBJ1-1; weak D call: TRBD1 (5 bases). The germline V and J ends were trimmed by 3 bases and 5 bases, with 13 bases remaining between them. Germline CDR1 and CDR2: SGHAT and FQNNGV. The CDR3 covers 14 residues. Combining the CDR3 with reference TRBV11-2 and TRBJ1-1 gives the whole variable domain EAGVAQSPRYKIIEKRQSVAFWCNPISGHATLYWYQQILGQGPKLLIQFQNNGVVDDSQLPKDRFSAERLKGVDSTLKIQPAKLEDSAVYLCASSFPQGWTEAFFGQGTRLTVV.

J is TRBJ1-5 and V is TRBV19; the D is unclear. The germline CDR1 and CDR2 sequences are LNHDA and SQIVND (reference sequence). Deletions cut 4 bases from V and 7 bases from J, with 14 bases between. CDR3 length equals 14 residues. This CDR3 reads CASSTRGSGQPQHF. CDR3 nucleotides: TGTGCCAGTAGTACCAGAGGTTCGGGACAGCCCCAGCATTTT.

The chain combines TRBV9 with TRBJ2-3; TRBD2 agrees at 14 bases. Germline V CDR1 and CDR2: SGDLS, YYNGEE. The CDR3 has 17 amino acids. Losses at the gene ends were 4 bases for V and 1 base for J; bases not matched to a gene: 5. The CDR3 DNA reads TGTGCCAGCAGCCGACTAGCGGGGGGGCGGGGCACAGATACGCAGTATTTT. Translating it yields CASSRLAGGRGTDTQYF.

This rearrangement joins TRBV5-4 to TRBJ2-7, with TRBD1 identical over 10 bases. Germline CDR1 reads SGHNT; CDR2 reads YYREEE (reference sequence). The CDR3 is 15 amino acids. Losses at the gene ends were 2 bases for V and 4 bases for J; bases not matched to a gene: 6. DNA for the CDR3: TGTGCCAGCAGCTTTGGGGGGACAGGGGTTTACGAGCAGTACTTC. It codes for CASSFGGTGVYEQYF.

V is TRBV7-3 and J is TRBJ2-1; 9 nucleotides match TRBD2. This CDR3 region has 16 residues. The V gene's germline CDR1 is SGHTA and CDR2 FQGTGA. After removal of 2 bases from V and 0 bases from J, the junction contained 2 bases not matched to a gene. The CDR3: CASSLHSGSSYNEQFF. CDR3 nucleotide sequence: TGTGCCAGCAGCTTACATAGCGGGAGCTCCTACAATGAGCAGTTCTTC.

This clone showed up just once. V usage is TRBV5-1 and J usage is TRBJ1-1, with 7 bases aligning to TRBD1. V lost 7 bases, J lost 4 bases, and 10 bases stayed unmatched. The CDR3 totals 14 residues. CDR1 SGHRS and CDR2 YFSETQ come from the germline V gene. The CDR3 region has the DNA TGCGCCAGCGGACTAACAGGGGCGGGCACTGAAGCTTTCTTT. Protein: CASGLTGAGTEAFF. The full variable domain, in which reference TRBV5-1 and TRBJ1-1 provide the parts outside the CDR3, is KAGVTQTPRYLIKTRGQQVTLSCSPISGHRSVSWYQQTPGQGLQFLFEYFSETQRNKGNFPGRFSGRQFSNSRSEMNVSTLELGDSALYLCASGLTGAGTEAFFGQGTRLTVV.